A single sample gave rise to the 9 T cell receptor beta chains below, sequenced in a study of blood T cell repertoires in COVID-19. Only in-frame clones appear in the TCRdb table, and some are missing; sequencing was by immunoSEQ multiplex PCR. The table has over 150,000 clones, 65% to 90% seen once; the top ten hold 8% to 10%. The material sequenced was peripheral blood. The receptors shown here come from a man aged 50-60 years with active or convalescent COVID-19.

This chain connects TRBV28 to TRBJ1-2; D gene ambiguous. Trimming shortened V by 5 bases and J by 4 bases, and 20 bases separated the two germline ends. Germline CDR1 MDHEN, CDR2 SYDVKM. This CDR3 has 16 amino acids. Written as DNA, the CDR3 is TGTGCCAGCAGTAAAGGCCGGGGATTTAACGGCTATGGCTACACCTTC. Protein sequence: CASSKGRGFNGYGYTF.

CDR3 sequence reads: CASRLAGGLSTGELFF. In DNA, the CDR3 is TGTGCCAGCCGACTAGCGGGGGGCCTGTCCACCGGGGAGCTGTTTTTT. The V call is TRBV6-4, the J call TRBJ2-2; 13 nucleotides align to TRBD2. The germline V gene encodes CDR1 MRHNA and CDR2 SNTAGT. This CDR3 comprises 16 residues. J was trimmed by 4 bases and V by 8 bases; bases with no gene match: 7.

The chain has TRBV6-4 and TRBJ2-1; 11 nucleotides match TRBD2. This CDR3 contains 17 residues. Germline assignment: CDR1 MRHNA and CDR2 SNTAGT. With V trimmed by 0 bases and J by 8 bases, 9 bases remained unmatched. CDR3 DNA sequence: TGTGCCAGCAGTGACTCAGTTTTAGCGGGAGGGCGAGATGAGCAGTTCTTC. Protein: CASSDSVLAGGRDEQFF.

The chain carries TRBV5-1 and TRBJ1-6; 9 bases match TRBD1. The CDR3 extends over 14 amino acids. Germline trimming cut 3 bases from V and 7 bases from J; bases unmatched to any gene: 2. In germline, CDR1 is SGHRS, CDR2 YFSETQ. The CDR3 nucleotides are TGCGCCAGCAGCTCCGGGACAGGGAATTCACCCCTCCACTTT. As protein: CASSSGTGNSPLHF.

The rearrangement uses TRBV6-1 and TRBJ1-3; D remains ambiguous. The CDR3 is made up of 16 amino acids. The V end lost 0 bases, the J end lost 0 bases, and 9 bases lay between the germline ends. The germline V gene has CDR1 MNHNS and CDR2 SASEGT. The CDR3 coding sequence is TGTGCCAGCAGTGAAGCCCACCCGAGCTCTGGAAACACCATATATTTT. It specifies CASSEAHPSSGNTIYF.

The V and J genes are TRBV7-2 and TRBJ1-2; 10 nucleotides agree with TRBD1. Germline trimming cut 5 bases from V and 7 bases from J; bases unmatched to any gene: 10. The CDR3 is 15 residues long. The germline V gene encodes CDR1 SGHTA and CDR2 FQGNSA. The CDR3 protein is CASSTHPGQGFGYTF. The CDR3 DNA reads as TGTGCCAGCAGCACCCATCCGGGACAGGGGTTTGGCTACACCTTC. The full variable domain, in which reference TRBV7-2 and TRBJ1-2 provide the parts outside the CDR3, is GAGVSQSPSNKVTEKGKDVELRCDPISGHTALYWYRQSLGQGLEFLIYFQGNSAPDKSGLPSDRFSAERTGGSVSTLTIQRTQQEDSAVYLCASSTHPGQGFGYTFGSGTRLTVV.

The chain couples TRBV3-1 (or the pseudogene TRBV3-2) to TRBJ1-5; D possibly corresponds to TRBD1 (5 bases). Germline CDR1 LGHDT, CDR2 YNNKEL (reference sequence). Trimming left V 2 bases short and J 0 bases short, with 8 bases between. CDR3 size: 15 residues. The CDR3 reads CASSQIGASNQPQHF. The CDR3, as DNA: TGTGCCAGCAGCCAAATAGGGGCTAGCAATCAGCCCCAGCATTTT.

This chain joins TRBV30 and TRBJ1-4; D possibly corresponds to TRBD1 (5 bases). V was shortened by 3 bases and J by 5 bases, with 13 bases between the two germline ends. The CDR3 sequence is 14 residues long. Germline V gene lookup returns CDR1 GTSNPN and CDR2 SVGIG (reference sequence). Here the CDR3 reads CAWSGGYENEKLFF. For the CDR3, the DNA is TGTGCCTGGAGCGGGGGATACGAGAATGAAAAACTGTTTTTT.

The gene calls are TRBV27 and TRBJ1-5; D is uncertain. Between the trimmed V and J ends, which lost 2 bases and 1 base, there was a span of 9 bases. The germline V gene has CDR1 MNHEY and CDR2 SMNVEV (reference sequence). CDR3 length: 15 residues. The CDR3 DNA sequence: TGTGCCAGCAGTTTAATCCGGTCGAGCAATCAGCCCCAGCATTTT. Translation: CASSLIRSSNQPQHF.